This T cell receptor beta chain was recorded in a study of blood T cell repertoires in COVID-19. For the study at large: From the United States, Italy and Spain came samples of acute and convalescent COVID-19. The cDNA or gDNA used as material had been derived from T cells, B-cell-depleted T cells, or PBMCs.

Original processing methods: Quantification of nucleated cells was approximated via reference gene primer amplification. The repertoire was sequenced with immunoSEQ multiplex PCR; TCRdb's copy has only in-frame clones and lacks some. V and J calls and clone size are given by that table; D and trimming were obtained from the DNA. The table has approximately 200,000 clones, 88% seen once; the top ten hold roughly 2.6%. CDR1 and CDR2 from the germline V gene are SGHRS and YFSETQ. CDR3 length: 13 amino acids. After removal of 4 bases from V and 3 bases from J, the junction contained 1 base not matched to a gene.

The sequence derives from a woman aged 60-75 years with acute or convalescent COVID-19. This chain connects TRBV5-1 to TRBJ2-5; 9 bases match TRBD2. The specimen sequenced was peripheral blood. The CDR3 reads CASSPSGKETQYF. Written as DNA, the CDR3 is TGCGCCAGCAGCCCTAGCGGGAAAGAGACCCAGTACTTC.